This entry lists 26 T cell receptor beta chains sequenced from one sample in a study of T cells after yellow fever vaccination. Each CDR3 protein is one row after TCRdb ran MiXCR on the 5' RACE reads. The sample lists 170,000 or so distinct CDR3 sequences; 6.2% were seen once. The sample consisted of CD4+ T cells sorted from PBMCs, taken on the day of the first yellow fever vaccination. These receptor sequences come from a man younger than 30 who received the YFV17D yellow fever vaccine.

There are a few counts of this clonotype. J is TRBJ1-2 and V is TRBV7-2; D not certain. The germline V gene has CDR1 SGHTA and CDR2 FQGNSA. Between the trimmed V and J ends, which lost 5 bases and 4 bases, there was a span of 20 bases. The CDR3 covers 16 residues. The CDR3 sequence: CASSPTSGGPGYGYTF. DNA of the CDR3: TGTGCCAGCAGCCCCACTTCGGGAGGGCCGGGCTATGGCTACACCTTC.

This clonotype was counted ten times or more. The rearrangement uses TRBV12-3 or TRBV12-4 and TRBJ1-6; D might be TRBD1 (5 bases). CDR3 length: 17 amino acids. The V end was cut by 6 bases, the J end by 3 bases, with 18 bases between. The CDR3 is CASSHLGVSRYNSPLHF. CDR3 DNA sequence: TGTGCCAGCAGCCATTTGGGGGTCTCCCGCTATAATTCACCCCTCCACTTT.

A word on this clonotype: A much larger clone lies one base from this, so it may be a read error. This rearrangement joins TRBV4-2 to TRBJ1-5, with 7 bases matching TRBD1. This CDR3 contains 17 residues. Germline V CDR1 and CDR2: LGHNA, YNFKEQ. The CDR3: CASLGRGRRGGKQPQHF. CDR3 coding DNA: TGTGCCAGCTTGGGTAGGGGGCGAAGGGGGGGCAAGCAGCCCCAGCATTTT.

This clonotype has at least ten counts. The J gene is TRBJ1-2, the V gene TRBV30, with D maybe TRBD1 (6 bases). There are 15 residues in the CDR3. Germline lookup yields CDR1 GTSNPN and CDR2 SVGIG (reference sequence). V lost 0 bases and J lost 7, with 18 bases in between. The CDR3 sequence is CAWSVHSRGYGGYTF. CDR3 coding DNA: TGTGCCTGGAGTGTACACAGTAGGGGGTACGGTGGCTACACCTTC.

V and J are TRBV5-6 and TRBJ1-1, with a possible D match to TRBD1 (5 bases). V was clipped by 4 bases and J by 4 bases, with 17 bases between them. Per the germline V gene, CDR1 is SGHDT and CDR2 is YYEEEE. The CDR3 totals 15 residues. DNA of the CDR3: TGTGCCAGCAGCCCACCCGGGACCGTAGCCACTGAAGCTTTCTTT. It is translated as CASSPPGTVATEAFF.

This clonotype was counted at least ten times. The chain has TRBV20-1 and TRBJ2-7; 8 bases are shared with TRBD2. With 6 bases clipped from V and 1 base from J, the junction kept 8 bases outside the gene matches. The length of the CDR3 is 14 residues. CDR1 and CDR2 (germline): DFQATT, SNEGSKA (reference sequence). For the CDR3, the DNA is TGCAGTGCCCTTCCGGGGGGGGGGTCCTACGAGCAGTACGTC. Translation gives CSALPGGGSYEQYV.

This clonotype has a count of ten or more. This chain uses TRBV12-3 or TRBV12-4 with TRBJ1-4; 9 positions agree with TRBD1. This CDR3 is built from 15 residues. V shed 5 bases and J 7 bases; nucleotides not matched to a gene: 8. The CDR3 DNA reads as TGTGCCAGCAGTCCCTGGACAGGGGTTAGTGAAAAACTGTTTTTT. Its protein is CASSPWTGVSEKLFF.

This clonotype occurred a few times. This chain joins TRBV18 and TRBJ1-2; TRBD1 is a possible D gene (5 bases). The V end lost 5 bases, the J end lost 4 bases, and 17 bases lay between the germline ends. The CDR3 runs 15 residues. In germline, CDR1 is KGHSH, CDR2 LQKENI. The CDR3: CASSSRQTIPYGYTF. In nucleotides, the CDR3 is TGTGCCAGCTCATCCAGACAGACTATTCCCTATGGCTACACCTTC.

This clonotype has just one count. The DNA for the CDR3 is TGTGCCAGCAGCTTATGGCAGGGGCTCACAGATACGCAGTATTTT. Protein product: CASSLWQGLTDTQYF. This chain uses TRBV11-2 with TRBJ2-3; possible D gene TRBD1, 6 bases. Germline V gene data show CDR1 as SGHAT and CDR2 as FQNNGV. V lost 2 bases and J 2 bases, leaving 11 bases between the germline ends. The CDR3 spans 15 residues.

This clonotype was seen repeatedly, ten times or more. CDR3 nucleotides: TGTGCCAGCAGCCAAGACCCTAACAACAATCAGCCCCAGCATTTT. As protein: CASSQDPNNNQPQHF. The rearrangement joins TRBV4-2 to TRBJ1-5; D gene uncertain. Germline V gene lookup returns CDR1 LGHNA and CDR2 YNFKEQ. V was pared by 0 bases and J by 3 bases, with 9 bases between. The CDR3 covers 15 residues.

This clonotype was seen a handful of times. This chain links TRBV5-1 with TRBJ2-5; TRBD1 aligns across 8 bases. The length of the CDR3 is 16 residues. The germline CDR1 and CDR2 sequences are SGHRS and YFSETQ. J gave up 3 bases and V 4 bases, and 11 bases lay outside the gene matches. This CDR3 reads CASSRGLQGAKETQYF. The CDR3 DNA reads TGCGCCAGCAGCCGCGGCCTCCAGGGGGCAAAAGAGACCCAGTACTTC.

The CDR3 DNA reads TGTGCCAGCAGGGGGACAGGGACACGCTACGAGCAGTACTTC. Its translation: CASRGTGTRYEQYF. The chain links TRBV28 to TRBJ2-7; 9 positions agree with TRBD1. Trimming at V came to 6 bases and at J to 3 bases, leaving 6 bases not matched to a gene. CDR3 length: 14 residues. Germline CDR1 and CDR2: MDHEN and SYDVKM.

CDR3 coding DNA: TGCAGTGCTACCCCCGGCGGCACCGGGGAGCTGTTTTTT. Translating it yields CSATPGGTGELFF. The chain recombines TRBV20-1 with TRBJ2-2, with D uncertain. In germline, CDR1 is DFQATT, CDR2 SNEGSKA (reference sequence). V lost 4 bases to trimming and J lost 4 bases, with 10 bases between them. The CDR3 runs to 13 residues.

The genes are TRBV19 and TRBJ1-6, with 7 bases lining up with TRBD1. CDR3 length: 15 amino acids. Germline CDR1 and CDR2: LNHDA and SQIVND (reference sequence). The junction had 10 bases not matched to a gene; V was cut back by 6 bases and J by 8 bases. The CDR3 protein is CASRRQGARDSPLHF. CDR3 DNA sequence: TGTGCCAGTAGGAGACAGGGAGCGCGGGATTCACCCCTCCACTTT. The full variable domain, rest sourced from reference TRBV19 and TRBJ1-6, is DGGITQSPKYLFRKEGQNVTLSCEQNLNHDAMYWYRQDPGQGLRLIYYSQIVNDFQKGDIAEGYSVSREKKESFPLTVTSAQKNPTAFYLCASRRQGARDSPLHFGNGTRLTVT.

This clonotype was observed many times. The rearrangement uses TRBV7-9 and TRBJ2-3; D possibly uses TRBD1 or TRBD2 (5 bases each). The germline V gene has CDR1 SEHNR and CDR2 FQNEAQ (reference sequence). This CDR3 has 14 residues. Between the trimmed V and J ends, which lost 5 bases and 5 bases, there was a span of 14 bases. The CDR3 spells CASSSGGAIDTQYF. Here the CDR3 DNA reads TGTGCCAGCAGCAGCGGTGGGGCCATAGATACGCAGTATTTT. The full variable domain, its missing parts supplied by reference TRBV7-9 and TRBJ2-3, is DTGVSQNPRHKITKRGQNVTFRCDPISEHNRLYWYRQTLGQGPEFLTYFQNEAQLEKSRLLSDRFSAERPKGSFSTLEIQRTEQGDSAMYLCASSSGGAIDTQYFGPGTRLTVL.

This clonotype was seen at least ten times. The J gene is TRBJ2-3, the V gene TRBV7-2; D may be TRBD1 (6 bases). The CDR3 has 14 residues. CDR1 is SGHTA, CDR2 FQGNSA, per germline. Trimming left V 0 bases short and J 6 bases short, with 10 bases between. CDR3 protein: CASSLAAGVDTQYF. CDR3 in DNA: TGTGCCAGCAGCTTAGCGGCAGGGGTGGATACGCAGTATTTT.

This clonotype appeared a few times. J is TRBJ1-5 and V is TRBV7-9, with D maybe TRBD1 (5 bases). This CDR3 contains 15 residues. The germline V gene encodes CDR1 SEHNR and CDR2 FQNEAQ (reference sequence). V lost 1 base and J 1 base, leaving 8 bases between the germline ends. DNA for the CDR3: TGTGCCAGCAGCTTAGTAGGGGACAGCAATCAGCCCCAGCATTTT. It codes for CASSLVGDSNQPQHF.

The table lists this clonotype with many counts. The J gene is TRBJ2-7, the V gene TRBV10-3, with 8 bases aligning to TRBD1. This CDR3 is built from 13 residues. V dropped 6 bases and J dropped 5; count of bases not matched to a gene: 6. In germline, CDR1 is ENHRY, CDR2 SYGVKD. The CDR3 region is CAIRGQGSNEQYV. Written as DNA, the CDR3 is TGTGCCATCAGAGGACAGGGATCCAACGAGCAGTACGTC.

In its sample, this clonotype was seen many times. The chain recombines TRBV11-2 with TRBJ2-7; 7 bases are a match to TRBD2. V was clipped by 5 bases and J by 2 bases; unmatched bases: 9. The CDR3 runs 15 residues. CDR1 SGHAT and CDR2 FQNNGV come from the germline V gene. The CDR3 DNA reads TGTGCCAGCAGCCCTGTCCCCCGGGGGGCCTACGAGCAGTACTTC. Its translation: CASSPVPRGAYEQYF.

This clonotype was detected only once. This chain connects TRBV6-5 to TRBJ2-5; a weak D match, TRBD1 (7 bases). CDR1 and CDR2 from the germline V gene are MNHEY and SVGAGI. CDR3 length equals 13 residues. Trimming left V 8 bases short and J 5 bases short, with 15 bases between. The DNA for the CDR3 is TGTGCCAGCGGCCAGGGGGGTGTGGAGACCCAGTACTTC. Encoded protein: CASGQGGVETQYF.

The CDR3: CASSLTPGHHEQYV. The CDR3 DNA reads TGTGCCAGCAGCTTAACCCCGGGACACCACGAGCAGTACGTC. This chain links TRBV13 with TRBJ2-7; possible D gene TRBD1, 6 bases. This CDR3 spans 14 amino acids. The V gene's germline CDR1 is PRHDT and CDR2 FYEKMQ (reference sequence). V lost 2 bases and J lost 5, with 13 bases in between.

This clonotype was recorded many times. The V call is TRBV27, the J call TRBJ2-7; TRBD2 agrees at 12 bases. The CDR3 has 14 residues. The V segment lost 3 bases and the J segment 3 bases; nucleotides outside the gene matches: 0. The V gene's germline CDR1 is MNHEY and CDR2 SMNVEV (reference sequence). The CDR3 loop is CASSLTSGGYEQYV. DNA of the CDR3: TGTGCCAGCAGTTTGACTAGCGGGGGCTACGAGCAGTACGTC.

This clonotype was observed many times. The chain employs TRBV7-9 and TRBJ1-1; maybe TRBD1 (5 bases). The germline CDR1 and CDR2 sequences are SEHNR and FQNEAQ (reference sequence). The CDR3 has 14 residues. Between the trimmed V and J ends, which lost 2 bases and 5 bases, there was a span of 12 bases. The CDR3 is CASSLSPTETEAFF. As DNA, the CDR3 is TGTGCCAGCAGCTTAAGTCCGACAGAGACTGAAGCTTTCTTT.

The CDR3 sequence: CANSAPYEQYV. DNA of the CDR3: TGTGCCAACAGTGCACCCTACGAGCAGTACGTC. This sequence joins TRBV2 and TRBJ2-7; D is undetermined. The CDR3 sequence is 11 residues long. Germline CDR1 reads SNHLY; CDR2 reads FYNNEI.

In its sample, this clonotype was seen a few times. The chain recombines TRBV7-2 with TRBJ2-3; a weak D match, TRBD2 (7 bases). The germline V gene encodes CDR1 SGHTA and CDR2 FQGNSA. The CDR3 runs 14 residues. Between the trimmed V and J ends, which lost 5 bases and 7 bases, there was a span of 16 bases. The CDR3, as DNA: TGTGCCAGCAGCCCTTGGGGGGGGGCAAATACGCAGTATTTT. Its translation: CASSPWGGANTQYF.

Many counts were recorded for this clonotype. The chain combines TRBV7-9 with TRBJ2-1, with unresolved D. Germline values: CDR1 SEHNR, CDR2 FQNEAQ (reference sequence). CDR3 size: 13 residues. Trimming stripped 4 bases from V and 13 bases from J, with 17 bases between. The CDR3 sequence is CASSSIDLSLQFF. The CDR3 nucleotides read TGTGCCAGCAGCTCAATAGACCTTTCTCTCCAGTTCTTC.